This T cell receptor (beta chain) came from a study of vaccination and CD4 T cells after COVID-19. Treatment defined: roughly 10-day PBMC culture with coronavirus spike peptide pools or control peptides (ViraFEST assay). Oncomine TCR Beta short-read sequencing was applied to DNA from cultured CD4+ T cells. Cultured CD4+ T cells were the source of extracted genomic DNA. TCRdb reprocessed the PCR reads with MiXCR, giving one entry per CDR3 protein. In the table there are about 20,000 distinct CDR3 sequences, 45% to 60% of which are singletons. Study-level results: Recorded median SARS-CoV-2-reactive clonotype numbers increased from 21 to 38 without reaching significance.

This clonotype has only a few counts. As yet, its antigen is unknown. V shed 5 bases, J shed 3 bases, and the junction held 4 bases outside the gene matches. In germline, CDR1 is SGHRS, CDR2 YFSETQ. The CDR3 length is 13 residues. This TCR was recovered from a human donor who had recovered from COVID-19. Sequencing was done on a sample of CD4+ T cells from blood, cultured in vitro. V is TRBV5-1 and J is TRBJ2-7; 8 bases line up with TRBD1. CDR3 protein: CASRTGQGYEQYF. In nucleotides, the CDR3 is TGCGCCAGCAGGACTGGACAGGGCTACGAGCAGTACTTC.